This passage covers 3 T cell receptor beta chains from one sample sequenced in a study of T cell responses to AZD1222 COVID-19 vaccine. Some clones are missing from TCRdb's copy, which holds only in-frame ones; the method was immunoSEQ multiplex PCR. The sample contains about 83,000 clones, more than 75% of which appear only once. This specimen consisted of peripheral blood, obtained on day 0 of MenACWY control vaccination. The receptors originated from an adult in good health.

The rearrangement joins TRBV7-9 to TRBJ2-1, with 10 nucleotides matching TRBD1. The CDR3 has 13 amino acids. Germline trimming cut 1 base from V and 14 bases from J; bases unmatched to any gene: 5. CDR1 is SEHNR and CDR2 is FQNEAQ in the germline V gene (reference sequence). CDR3 in amino acids: CASSLEDGTGEFF. Here the CDR3 DNA reads TGTGCCAGCAGCTTAGAAGACGGGACAGGGGAGTTCTTC.

The rearrangement joins TRBV9 to TRBJ1-2, with D maybe TRBD1 (5 bases). The V end was cut by 0 bases, the J end by 5 bases, with 11 bases between. The CDR3 sequence is 14 residues long. Germline-derived CDR1 and CDR2 are SGDLS and YYNGEE. The CDR3 loop reads CASSVEDRGYGYTF. Written as DNA, the CDR3 is TGTGCCAGCAGCGTAGAGGATAGGGGTTATGGCTACACCTTC.

The chain links TRBV18 to TRBJ1-2; D gene unclear. CDR1 is KGHSH, CDR2 LQKENI, per germline. The CDR3 length is 15 residues. V shed 2 bases and J shed 0 bases, with 10 bases lying between them. For the CDR3, the DNA is TGTGCCAGCTCACCAGGTGAAGAAGCTAACTATGGCTACACCTTC. It yields the protein CASSPGEEANYGYTF.